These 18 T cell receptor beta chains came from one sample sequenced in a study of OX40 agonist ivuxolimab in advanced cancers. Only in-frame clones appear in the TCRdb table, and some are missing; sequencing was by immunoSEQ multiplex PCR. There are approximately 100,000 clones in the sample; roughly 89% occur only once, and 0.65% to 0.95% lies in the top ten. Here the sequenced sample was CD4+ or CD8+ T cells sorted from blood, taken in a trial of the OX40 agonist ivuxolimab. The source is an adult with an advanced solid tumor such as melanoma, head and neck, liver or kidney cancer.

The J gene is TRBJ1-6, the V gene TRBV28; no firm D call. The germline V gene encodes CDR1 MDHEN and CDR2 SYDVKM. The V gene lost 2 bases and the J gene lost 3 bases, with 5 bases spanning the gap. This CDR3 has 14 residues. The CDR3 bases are TGTGCCAGCAGTTTACGTCACTATAATTCACCCCTCCACTTT. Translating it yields CASSLRHYNSPLHF.

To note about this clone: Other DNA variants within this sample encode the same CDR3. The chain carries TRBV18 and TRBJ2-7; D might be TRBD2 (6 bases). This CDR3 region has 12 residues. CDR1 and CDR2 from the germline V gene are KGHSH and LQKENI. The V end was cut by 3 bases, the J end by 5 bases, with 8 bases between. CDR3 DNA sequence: TGTGCCAGCTCACCCGGGGGACACGAGCAGTACTTC. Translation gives CASSPGGHEQYF.

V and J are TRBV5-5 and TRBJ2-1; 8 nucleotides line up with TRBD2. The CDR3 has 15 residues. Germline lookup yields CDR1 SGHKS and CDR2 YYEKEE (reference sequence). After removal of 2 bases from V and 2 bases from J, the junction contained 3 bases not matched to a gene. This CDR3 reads CASSFSGLAYNEQFF. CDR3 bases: TGTGCCAGCAGCTTTTCGGGACTAGCCTACAATGAGCAGTTCTTC.

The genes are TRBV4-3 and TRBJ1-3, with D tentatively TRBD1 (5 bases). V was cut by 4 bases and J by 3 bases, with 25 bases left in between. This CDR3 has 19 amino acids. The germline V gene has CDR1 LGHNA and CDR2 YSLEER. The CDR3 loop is CASSPEGTGRLLNGNTIYF. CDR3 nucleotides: TGCGCCAGCAGCCCAGAGGGGACGGGCAGACTTCTGAATGGAAACACCATATATTTT.

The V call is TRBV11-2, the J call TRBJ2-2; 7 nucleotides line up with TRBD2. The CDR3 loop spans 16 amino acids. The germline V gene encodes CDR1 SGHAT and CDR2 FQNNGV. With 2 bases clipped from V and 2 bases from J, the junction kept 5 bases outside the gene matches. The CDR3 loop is CASSLLSSGNTGELFF. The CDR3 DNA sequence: TGTGCCAGCAGCTTATTATCTAGCGGAAACACCGGGGAGCTGTTTTTT.

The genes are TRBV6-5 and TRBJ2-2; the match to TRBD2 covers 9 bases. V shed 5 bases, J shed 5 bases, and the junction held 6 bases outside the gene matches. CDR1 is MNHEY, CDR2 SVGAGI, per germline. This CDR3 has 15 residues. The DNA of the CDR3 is TGTGCCAGCAGTCGAGGCGGGGGGGTTACCGGGGAGCTGTTTTTT. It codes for CASSRGGGVTGELFF.

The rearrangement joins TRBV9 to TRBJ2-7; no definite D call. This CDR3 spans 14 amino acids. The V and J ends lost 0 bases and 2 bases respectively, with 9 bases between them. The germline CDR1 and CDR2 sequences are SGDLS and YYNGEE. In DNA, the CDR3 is TGTGCCAGCAGCGTAGCAACGGGTCCCTACGAGCAGTACTTC. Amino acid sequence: CASSVATGPYEQYF. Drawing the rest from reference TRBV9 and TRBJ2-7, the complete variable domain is DSGVTQTPKHLITATGQRVTLRCSPRSGDLSVYWYQQSLDQGLQFLIQYYNGEERAKGNILERFSAQQFPDLHSELNLSSLELGDSALYFCASSVATGPYEQYFGPGTRLTVT.

The CDR3 DNA follows: TGTGCCAGCAGCGACCGGACAGGGGTCTACGAGCAGTACTTC. This gives the protein CASSDRTGVYEQYF. V is TRBV7-9 and J is TRBJ2-7, with 9 bases matching TRBD1. The germline CDR1 and CDR2 sequences are SEHNR and FQNEAQ (reference sequence). V lost 5 bases and J lost 3; bases outside the gene matches: 5. The CDR3 is made up of 14 amino acids. The whole variable domain, filled in from reference TRBV7-9 and TRBJ2-7, reads DTGVSQNPRHKITKRGQNVTFRCDPISEHNRLYWYRQTLGQGPEFLTYFQNEAQLEKSRLLSDRFSAERPKGSFSTLEIQRTEQGDSAMYLCASSDRTGVYEQYFGPGTRLTVT.

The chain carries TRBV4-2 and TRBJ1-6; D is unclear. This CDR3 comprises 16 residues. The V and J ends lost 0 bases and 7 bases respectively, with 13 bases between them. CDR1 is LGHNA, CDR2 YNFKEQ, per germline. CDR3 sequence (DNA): TGTGCCAGCAGCCAAGATCTTGCAGACGGGAATTCACCCCTCCACTTT. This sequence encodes CASSQDLADGNSPLHF.

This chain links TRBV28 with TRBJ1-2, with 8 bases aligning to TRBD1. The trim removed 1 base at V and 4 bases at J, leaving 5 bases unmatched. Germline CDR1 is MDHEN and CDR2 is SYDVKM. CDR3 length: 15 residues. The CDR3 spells CASSLSQGDSYGYTF. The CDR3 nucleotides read TGTGCCAGCAGTTTATCACAGGGGGACTCCTATGGCTACACCTTC.

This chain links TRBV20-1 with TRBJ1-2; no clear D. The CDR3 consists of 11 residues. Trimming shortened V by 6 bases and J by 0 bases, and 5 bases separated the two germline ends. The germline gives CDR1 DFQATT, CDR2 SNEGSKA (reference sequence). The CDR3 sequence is CSAPPNYGYTF. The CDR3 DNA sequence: TGCAGTGCCCCCCCTAACTATGGCTACACCTTC.

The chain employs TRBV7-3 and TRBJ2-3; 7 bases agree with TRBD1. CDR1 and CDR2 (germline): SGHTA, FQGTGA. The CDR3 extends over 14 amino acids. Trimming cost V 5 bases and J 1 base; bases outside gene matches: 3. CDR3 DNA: TGTGCCAGCAGCACCGGGACAGGCACAGATACGCAGTATTTT. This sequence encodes CASSTGTGTDTQYF.

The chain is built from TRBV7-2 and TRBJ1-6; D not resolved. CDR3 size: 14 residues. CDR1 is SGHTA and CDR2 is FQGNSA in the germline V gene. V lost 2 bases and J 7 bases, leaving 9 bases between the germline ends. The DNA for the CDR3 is TGTGCCAGCAGCTTATGGGAAGGGAATTCACCCCTCCACTTT. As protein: CASSLWEGNSPLHF.

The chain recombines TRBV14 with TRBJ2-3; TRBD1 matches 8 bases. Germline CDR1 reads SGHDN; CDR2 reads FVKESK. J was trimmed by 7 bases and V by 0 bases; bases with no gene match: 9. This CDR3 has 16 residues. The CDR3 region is CASSQEGQGAFYTQYF. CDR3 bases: TGTGCCAGCAGCCAAGAGGGGCAGGGGGCATTCTATACGCAGTATTTT.

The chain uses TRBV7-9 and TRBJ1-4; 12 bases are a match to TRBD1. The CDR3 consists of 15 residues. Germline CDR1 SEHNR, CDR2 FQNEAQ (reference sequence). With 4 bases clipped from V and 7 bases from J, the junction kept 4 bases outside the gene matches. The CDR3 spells CASSWGTGGGEKLFF. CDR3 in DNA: TGTGCCAGCAGCTGGGGGACAGGGGGCGGTGAAAAACTGTTTTTT.

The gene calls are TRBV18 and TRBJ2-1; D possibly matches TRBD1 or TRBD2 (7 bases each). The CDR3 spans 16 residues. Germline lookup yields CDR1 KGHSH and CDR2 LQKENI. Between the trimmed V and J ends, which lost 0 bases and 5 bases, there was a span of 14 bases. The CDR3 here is CASSPPTGEGNNEQFF. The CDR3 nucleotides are TGTGCCAGCTCACCACCAACAGGGGAGGGGAACAATGAGCAGTTCTTC.

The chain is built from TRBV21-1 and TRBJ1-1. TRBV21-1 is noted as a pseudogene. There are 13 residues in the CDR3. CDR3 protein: CASTGIQNTEAFF. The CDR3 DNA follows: TGTGCCAGCACTGGAATCCAGAACACTGAAGCTTTCTTT.

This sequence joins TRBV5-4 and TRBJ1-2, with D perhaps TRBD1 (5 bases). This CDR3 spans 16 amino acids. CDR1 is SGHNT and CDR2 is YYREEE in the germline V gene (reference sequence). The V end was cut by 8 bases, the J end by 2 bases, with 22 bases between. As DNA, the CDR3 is TGTGCCAGTACCCCAGACAGATACGATCGCAACTATGGCTACACCTTC. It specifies CASTPDRYDRNYGYTF.